The rows below give T cell receptor beta chains drawn from one sample of a study of siplizumab effects on memory and regulatory T cells. Sequencing used immunoSEQ multiplex PCR; TCRdb keeps in-frame clones, though not all of them. The sample holds 45,000 to 50,000 clones; approximately 84% are singletons and the top ten take less than 0.35%. The sample was naive CD8+ T cells sorted from blood. The receptors come from a human donor in good health. Each CDR3 is given with its conserved first and last residue.

j_gene | v_gene | CDR3aa
TRBJ2-7 | TRBV27 | CASSLSPSSPSEQYF
TRBJ1-4 | TRBV27 | CASSLRDRGANEKLFF
TRBJ2-5 | TRBV28 | CASSLLAYQETQYF
TRBJ2-2 | TRBV5-1 | CASSPRTGPPAGELFF
TRBJ2-7 | TRBV5-5 | CASSPVGVTYEQYF
TRBJ1-2 | TRBV27 | CASSFGRGYYGYTF
TRBJ2-3 | TRBV7-9 | CASLEGHWGPDTQYF
TRBJ2-2 | TRBV5-1 | CASRELNTGELFF
TRBJ2-7 | TRBV5-1 | CASSPGIYPTTGYF
TRBJ2-1 | TRBV4-2 | CASSPTPLLAGESYNEQFF
TRBJ2-1 | TRBV13 | CASSLGGGISSYNEQFF
TRBJ1-1 | TRBV5-6 | CASSRGTGNTEAFF
TRBJ2-7 | TRBV9 | CASSGGDHEQYF
TRBJ2-1 | TRBV7-2 | CASSLGLAGPYNEQFF
TRBJ2-1 | TRBV4-1 | CASSQVGGGSEQFF
TRBJ1-1 | TRBV5-4 | CASSLWQGTEAFF
TRBJ1-2 | TRBV28 | CASSWGPGQLNYGYTF
TRBJ2-7 | TRBV2 | CASSGWGQGSYEQYF
TRBJ2-2 | TRBV5-1 | CASSPPVTGRETGELFF
TRBJ1-1 | TRBV11-2 | CASGVGVMGDTEAFF
TRBJ1-1 | TRBV4-1 | CASSFPGNTEAFF
TRBJ2-7 | TRBV6-5 | CASSSSNPNYEQYF
TRBJ2-2 | TRBV5-8 | CASSFPGQSTGELFF
TRBJ1-2 | TRBV7-2 | CASRTWAPNYGYTF
TRBJ2-7 | TRBV5-6 | CASSLYGQYEQYF
TRBJ2-7 | TRBV4-1 | CASSQGGFSYEQYF
TRBJ2-1 | TRBV5-1 | CASSLDRRSYNEQFF
TRBJ2-3 | TRBV5-4 | CASSGGGPDTQYF
TRBJ2-7 | TRBV9 | CASSSGTRPYEQYF
TRBJ2-7 | TRBV27 | CASSLSYGSYEQYF
TRBJ2-1 | TRBV30 | CAWSSWTSGSTGDEQFF
TRBJ2-4 | TRBV6-1 | CASSLASGSVEYF
TRBJ2-1 | TRBV27 | CASRPGTSGVYNEQFF
TRBJ2-3 | TRBV5-4 | CASNTGDHSTDTQYF
TRBJ2-1 | TRBV4-1 | CASSQDTGTGFYNEQFF
TRBJ1-3 | TRBV2 | CASWGGGHSGNTIYF
TRBJ1-5 | TRBV21-1 | CASSHKIMGQGRMVSNQPQHF
TRBJ2-2 | TRBV5-6 | CASSFGVGTGELFF
TRBJ2-7 | TRBV11-2 | CASSPGGYEQYF
TRBJ2-1 | TRBV5-4 | CASRRQVRTSGRSGNEQFF
TRBJ2-7 | TRBV19 | CASQGGAGAYEQYF
TRBJ2-7 | TRBV7-9 | CASSQETSGISYEQYF